This passage covers 30 T cell receptor beta chains from one sample sequenced in a study of blood T cells in healthy people across ages. Then a second PCR, running roughly 6 to 11 cycles, was carried out with a sample-barcoded 5' primer and a J-beta primer mix. TCRdb re-derived calls from the 5' RACE reads in MiXCR, one entry per CDR3 protein. The data contain over 600,000 distinct CDR3 sequences, about half of them seen just once; the ten biggest clones take up about a sixth. Sequenced input: blood. The source of these receptors is a man aged 80 or over in good health.

The V gene is TRBV29-1, the J gene TRBJ2-3; tentatively, D is TRBD2 (6 bases). The CDR3 runs 13 residues. Per germline, CDR1 SQVTM and CDR2 ANQGSEA. The ends were cut back, 7 bases at V and 2 bases at J, with 13 bases in the middle. The CDR3: CSGRDLLTDTQYF. Here the CDR3 DNA reads TGCAGCGGACGGGACTTACTCACAGATACGCAGTATTTT.

This chain uses TRBV6-2 or TRBV6-3 with TRBJ2-3; the D gene is possibly TRBD2 (6 bases). Trimming stripped 2 bases from V and 5 bases from J, with 14 bases between. This CDR3 contains 15 residues. The germline CDR1 and CDR2 sequences are MNHEY and SVGEGT. DNA of the CDR3: TGTGCCAGCAGTTACACACTAGCAGTCAAAGATACGCAGTATTTT. This sequence encodes CASSYTLAVKDTQYF.

The V call is TRBV5-4, the J call TRBJ2-1; 9 nucleotides align to TRBD2. V shed 5 bases, J shed 6 bases, and the junction held 9 bases outside the gene matches. Germline CDR1 SGHNT, CDR2 YYREEE (reference sequence). The CDR3 has 15 residues. The CDR3 reads CASRFGTSRSNEQFF. The DNA of the CDR3 is TGTGCCAGCAGGTTCGGGACTAGCAGATCCAATGAGCAGTTCTTC.

J is TRBJ2-1 and V is TRBV5-1; 9 bases line up with TRBD2. Trimming at V came to 5 bases and at J to 6 bases, leaving 12 bases not matched to a gene. The CDR3 totals 16 residues. Germline V gives CDR1 SGHRS, CDR2 YFSETQ. In DNA form, the CDR3 reads TGCGCCAGCAGATTAGCGGGGGCCTACTTATCCAATGAGCAGTTCTTC. Its translation is CASRLAGAYLSNEQFF.

The rearrangement uses TRBV6-2 or TRBV6-3 and TRBJ2-7, with 10 nucleotides matching TRBD2. Per germline, CDR1 MNHEY and CDR2 SVGEGT. V was clipped by 2 bases and J by 6 bases; unmatched bases: 4. This CDR3 contains 14 residues. The CDR3 sequence: CASSYGLAGAEQYF. The DNA for the CDR3 is TGTGCCAGCAGTTACGGCCTAGCGGGAGCCGAGCAGTACTTC.

J is TRBJ1-1 and V is TRBV5-1; maybe TRBD1 (5 bases). The CDR3 has 17 residues. Germline CDR1 SGHRS, CDR2 YFSETQ. V was clipped by 0 bases and J by 1 base, with 16 bases between them. The CDR3 bases are TGCGCCAGCAGCTTGGCCAAAAGACAGCAGACGAACACTGAAGCTTTCTTT. Encoded protein: CASSLAKRQQTNTEAFF.

This rearrangement joins TRBV29-1 to TRBJ2-5; a weak D match, TRBD1 (5 bases). V was trimmed by 7 bases and J by 3 bases, leaving 9 bases between them. Per the germline V gene, CDR1 is SQVTM and CDR2 is ANQGSEA. CDR3 size: 11 residues. The CDR3 DNA is TGCAGCGCCGGACACAAAGAGACCCAGTACTTC. Protein product: CSAGHKETQYF.

The sample holds many counts of this clonotype. A single base separates this from a much larger clone, so it may be a read error. V and J are TRBV14 and TRBJ2-5; D remains unclear. Germline V CDR1 and CDR2: SGHDN, FVKESK. The CDR3 is made up of 14 amino acids. Trimming cost V 1 base and J 11 bases, with 17 bases left between them. The CDR3 DNA reads as TGTGCCAGCAGCCAAGCAAGCACCCTCAATGAGCAGTACTTC. Encoded protein: CASSQASTLNEQYF.

This clonotype was picked up many times. The V and J genes are TRBV10-1 and TRBJ1-4, with TRBD1 matching 8 bases. CDR3 length equals 14 residues. Germline V gene data show CDR1 as WNHNN and CDR2 as SYGVQD (reference sequence). Trimming took 6 bases from V and 6 from J; bases not matched to a gene: 6. CDR3 region: CASSPGGADEKLFF. The CDR3 region has the DNA TGCGCCAGCAGCCCAGGGGGCGCGGATGAAAAACTGTTTTTT.

The sample holds a few counts of this clonotype. J is TRBJ2-3 and V is TRBV5-1; D unclear. Germline CDR1 reads SGHRS; CDR2 reads YFSETQ. V lost 7 bases, J lost 1 base, and 10 bases lay in between. CDR3 length: 13 residues. CDR3 in DNA: TGCGCCAGCGGCGTGGAAGGCACAGATACGCAGTATTTT. Its translation is CASGVEGTDTQYF.

The gene calls are TRBV10-3 and TRBJ2-3; TRBD1 matches at 8 bases. The germline V gene has CDR1 ENHRY and CDR2 SYGVKD. J was trimmed by 2 bases and V by 6 bases; bases with no gene match: 7. The CDR3 runs to 15 residues. The DNA of the CDR3 is TGTGCCATCAGCCCGACAGGGGCCTACACAGATACGCAGTATTTT. Amino acids: CAISPTGAYTDTQYF.

CDR3 region: CASSPPPPDTQYF. DNA of the CDR3: TGTGCCAGCAGTCCCCCCCCTCCAGATACGCAGTATTTT. The J gene is TRBJ2-3, the V gene TRBV12-3 or TRBV12-4; D is unresolved. This CDR3 has 13 amino acids. V gave up 5 bases and J gave up 4 bases, with 10 bases separating them.

This clonotype was counted a few times. This chain links TRBV7-2 with TRBJ2-1; 11 nucleotides align to TRBD2. The CDR3 consists of 16 residues. V was pared by 4 bases and J by 9 bases, with 11 bases of the junction left unmatched. Germline CDR1 reads SGHTA; CDR2 reads FQGNSA. The chain's CDR3 is CASSSTSGTQGGEQFF. CDR3 DNA sequence: TGTGCCAGCAGCTCGACTAGCGGGACCCAGGGGGGTGAGCAGTTCTTC.

Worth noting for this clonotype: With a much larger clone just one base away, this may be a read error. This sequence joins TRBV20-1 and TRBJ2-4; 8 nucleotides align to TRBD2. The CDR3 runs 14 residues. CDR1 and CDR2 (germline): DFQATT, SNEGSKA (reference sequence). V trimming: 1 base; J trimming: 13 bases; junction bases outside the gene matches: 12. The CDR3 DNA sequence: TGCAGTGCTAGAGGAAGAGCGGGAGTGAGGGAGCAGTACTTC. Residues: CSARGRAGVREQYF.

V gene TRBV28 combines with J gene TRBJ2-1, with unresolved D. Per germline, CDR1 MDHEN and CDR2 SYDVKM. This CDR3 comprises 14 residues. V lost 3 bases and J lost 8, with 14 bases in between. The CDR3 nucleotides read TGTGCCAGCAGTTTTTCCGGGCCGGGCTATGAGCAGTTCTTC. Its translation is CASSFSGPGYEQFF.

This chain joins TRBV7-9 and TRBJ2-7, with D possibly being TRBD2 (6 bases). Looked up from germline, CDR1 is SEHNR and CDR2 is FQNEAQ (reference sequence). The CDR3 extends over 16 amino acids. V gave up 3 bases and J gave up 8 bases, with 23 bases separating them. Written as DNA, the CDR3 is TGTGCCAGCAGCTTCTTAAGCGGGCAGGGTGGGGACCAGCAGTACTTC. Protein product: CASSFLSGQGGDQQYF.

This clonotype was observed a handful of times. This chain links TRBV4-2 with TRBJ2-1; TRBD2 matches 12 bases. The CDR3 consists of 15 residues. V lost 4 bases, J lost 8 bases, and 6 bases stayed unmatched. Germline lookup yields CDR1 LGHNA and CDR2 YNFKEQ. The CDR3, as DNA: TGTGCCAGCAGCCGACGGACTAGCGGGACATATGAGCAGTTCTTC. This codes for CASSRRTSGTYEQFF.

This clonotype was counted between two and nine times. This chain links TRBV7-9 with TRBJ2-3; 8 nucleotides line up with TRBD2. The germline CDR1 and CDR2 sequences are SEHNR and FQNEAQ (reference sequence). The V gene end was trimmed by 6 bases and the J gene end by 6 bases; junction bases not matched to a gene: 5. This CDR3 spans 13 amino acids. In DNA, the CDR3 is TGTGCCAGCAGGGACTCGGGAGGGGATACGCAGTATTTT. This sequence encodes CASRDSGGDTQYF.

The gene calls are TRBV3-1 and TRBJ2-7; 7 bases match TRBD1. The CDR3 is made up of 14 amino acids. After removal of 5 bases from V and 0 bases from J, the junction contained 4 bases not matched to a gene. CDR1 is LGHDT, CDR2 YNNKEL, per germline (reference sequence). The CDR3 coding sequence is TGTGCCAGCAGCAATTCAGGGGGCTCCTACGAGCAGTACTTC. It specifies CASSNSGGSYEQYF.

The chain has TRBV7-2 and TRBJ1-2, with D perhaps matching TRBD1 (6 bases). Trimming took 6 bases from V and 8 from J, leaving 16 bases between them. The CDR3 length is 13 residues. In germline, CDR1 is SGHTA, CDR2 FQGNSA. CDR3 nucleotides: TGTGCCAGCAGTCCTACAGGGTCCGGCGGCTACACCTTC. Its translation is CASSPTGSGGYTF.

This clonotype was counted ten times or more. The chain joins TRBV11-2 to TRBJ2-7; possible D gene TRBD2, 6 bases. Trimming pared 6 bases from V and 5 bases from J, leaving 14 bases between. This CDR3 is 13 amino acids long. Looked up from germline, CDR1 is SGHAT and CDR2 is FQNNGV. CDR3 in amino acids: CASRLVGSHEQYF. The CDR3 DNA sequence: TGTGCCAGCAGGCTAGTCGGGAGCCACGAGCAGTACTTC.

This clonotype turned up a few times. This chain connects TRBV30 to TRBJ2-5; D unclear. The V end lost 2 bases, the J end lost 1 base, and 14 bases lay between the germline ends. This CDR3 region has 15 residues. CDR1 GTSNPN and CDR2 SVGIG come from the germline V gene (reference sequence). The CDR3 loop reads CAWSPTRHLQETQYF. CDR3 coding DNA: TGTGCCTGGAGTCCCACCAGACATCTCCAAGAGACCCAGTACTTC.

In its sample, this clonotype was seen a few times. The V call is TRBV27, the J call TRBJ2-3; D might be TRBD1 or TRBD2, each matching 5 bases. V gave up 8 bases and J gave up 6 bases, with 12 bases separating them. Germline V CDR1 and CDR2: MNHEY, SMNVEV (reference sequence). The length of the CDR3 is 12 residues. As DNA, the CDR3 is TGTGCCAGCGCAGGGAGAGGGGATACGCAGTATTTT. Protein: CASAGRGDTQYF.

The V call is TRBV7-2, the J call TRBJ2-7; possible D gene TRBD2, 6 bases. The CDR3 runs 15 residues. Deletions cut 3 bases from V and 1 base from J, with 13 bases between. Germline lookup yields CDR1 SGHTA and CDR2 FQGNSA. The CDR3 is CASSFREGGSYEQYF. The CDR3 DNA sequence: TGTGCCAGCAGCTTTAGAGAGGGAGGATCCTACGAGCAGTACTTC.

The chain employs TRBV11-2 and TRBJ1-1, with TRBD1 as a possible D gene (5 bases). Germline assignment: CDR1 SGHAT and CDR2 FQNNGV. The CDR3 length is 14 residues. V shed 3 bases and J shed 1 base, with 9 bases lying between them. The CDR3 DNA is TGTGCCAGCAGCTTCGACAGCACGAACACTGAAGCTTTCTTT. It encodes CASSFDSTNTEAFF.

The CDR3 nucleotides are TGTGCCAGCACCGTAGCGCTAGCGGGAGGAAATGAGCAGTTCTTC. Amino acids: CASTVALAGGNEQFF. This chain connects TRBV7-2 to TRBJ2-1, with 11 bases identical to TRBD2. Trimming took 7 bases from V and 7 from J; bases not matched to a gene: 9. In germline, CDR1 is SGHTA, CDR2 FQGNSA. The CDR3 runs to 15 residues.

The V and J genes are TRBV9 and TRBJ2-3; 7 bases fit TRBD2. CDR3 size: 15 residues. J was trimmed by 6 bases and V by 4 bases; bases with no gene match: 11. Looked up from germline, CDR1 is SGDLS and CDR2 is YYNGEE. CDR3 nucleotide sequence: TGTGCCAGCAGCCCCCCGGCGGGAGTCTTGGATACGCAGTATTTT. Amino acids: CASSPPAGVLDTQYF.

This chain links TRBV20-1 with TRBJ2-3, with no clear D. The CDR3 has 12 amino acids. CDR1 and CDR2 (germline): DFQATT, SNEGSKA (reference sequence). Trimming shortened V by 3 bases and J by 4 bases, and 8 bases separated the two germline ends. The CDR3 is CSASIISDTQYF. CDR3 nucleotides: TGCAGTGCTAGTATCATCTCAGATACGCAGTATTTT.

The chain employs TRBV21-1 and TRBJ1-5; the D call of TRBD1 is as the table states it, not checked on the DNA. TRBV21-1 is deemed a pseudogene. The CDR3 has 19 residues. The CDR3 DNA is TGTGCCAGCAGCCCCCGGGAAACAGACAGGGGAGTTGGCAATCAGCCCCAGCATTTT. This translates into CASSPRETDRGVGNQPQHF.

The chain couples TRBV12-3 or TRBV12-4 to TRBJ2-1; 11 bases align to TRBD2. The trim removed 5 bases at V and 5 bases at J, leaving 11 bases unmatched. The length of the CDR3 is 17 residues. The CDR3 loop reads CASSPPGGTSGDNEQFF. DNA of the CDR3: TGTGCCAGCAGTCCTCCCGGTGGGACTAGCGGAGACAATGAGCAGTTCTTC.